This T cell receptor (beta chain) was sequenced during a study of blood T cell repertoires in COVID-19. The table came from immunoSEQ multiplex PCR; TCRdb's copy has only in-frame clones and leaves some out. The top ten hold less than 3% of the sample, which has fewer than 400,000 clones, 90% seen once. This CDR3 is built from 14 residues. From germline, CDR1 is LNHDA and CDR2 SQIVND (reference sequence). V trimming: 1 base; J trimming: 4 bases; junction bases outside the gene matches: 0. This clone was seen a handful of times. This TCR was sampled from a woman younger than 45 with COVID-19, enrolled during active disease. Input material: peripheral blood. The chain has TRBV19 and TRBJ2-5; TRBD2 matches 10 bases. CDR3 sequence (DNA): TGTGCCAGTAGTATAGGACTAGCGGGAGAGACCCAGTACTTC. Its protein product is CASSIGLAGETQYF.